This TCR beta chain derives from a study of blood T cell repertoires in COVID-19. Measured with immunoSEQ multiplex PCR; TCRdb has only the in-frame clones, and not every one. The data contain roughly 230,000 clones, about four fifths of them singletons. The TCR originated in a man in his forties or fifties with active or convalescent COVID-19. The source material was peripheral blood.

The chain's CDR3 is CASSAVNSPGVEQFF. CDR3 DNA: TGTGCCAGCAGTGCCGTTAATTCTCCCGGTGTGGAGCAGTTCTTC. The V gene is TRBV25-1, the J gene TRBJ2-1; D is unclear. The CDR3 is made up of 15 amino acids. Germline-derived CDR1 and CDR2 are MGHDK and SYGVNS. V was shortened by 4 bases and J by 10 bases, with 20 bases between the two germline ends. Drawing the rest from reference TRBV25-1 and TRBJ2-1, the complete variable domain is EADIYQTPRYLVIGTGKKITLECSQTMGHDKMYWYQQDPGMELHLIHYSYGVNSTEKGDLSSESTVSRIRTEHFPLTLESARPSHTSQYLCASSAVNSPGVEQFFGPGTRLTVL.